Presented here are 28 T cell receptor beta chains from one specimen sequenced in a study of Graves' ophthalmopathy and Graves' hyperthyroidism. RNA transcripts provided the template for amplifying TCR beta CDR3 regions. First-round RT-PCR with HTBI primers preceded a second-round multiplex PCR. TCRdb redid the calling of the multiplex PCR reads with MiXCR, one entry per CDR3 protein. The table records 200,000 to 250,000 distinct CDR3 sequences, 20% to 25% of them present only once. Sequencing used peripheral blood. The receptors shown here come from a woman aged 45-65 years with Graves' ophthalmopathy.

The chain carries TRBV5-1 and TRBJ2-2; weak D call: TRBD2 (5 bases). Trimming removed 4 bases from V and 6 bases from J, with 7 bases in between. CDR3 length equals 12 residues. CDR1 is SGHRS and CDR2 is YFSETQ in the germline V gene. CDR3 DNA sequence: TGCGCCAGCAGCCCCGGGGCCGGGGAGCTGTTTTTT. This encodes CASSPGAGELFF.

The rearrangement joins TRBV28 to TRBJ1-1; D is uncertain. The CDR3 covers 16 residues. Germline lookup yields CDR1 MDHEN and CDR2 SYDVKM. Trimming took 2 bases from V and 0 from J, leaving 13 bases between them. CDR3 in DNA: TGTGCCAGCAGTTTAGGCCTCTCGGGGATGAACACTGAAGCTTTCTTT. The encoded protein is CASSLGLSGMNTEAFF. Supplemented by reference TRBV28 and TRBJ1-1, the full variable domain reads DVKVTQSSRYLVKRTGEKVFLECVQDMDHENMFWYRQDPGLGLRLIYFSYDVKMKEKGDIPEGYSVSREKKERFSLILESASTNQTSMYLCASSLGLSGMNTEAFFGQGTRLTVV.

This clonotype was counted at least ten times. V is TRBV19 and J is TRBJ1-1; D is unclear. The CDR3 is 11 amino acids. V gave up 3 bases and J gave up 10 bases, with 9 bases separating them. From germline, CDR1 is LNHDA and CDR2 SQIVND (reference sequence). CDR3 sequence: CASSIKTRAFF. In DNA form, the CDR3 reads TGTGCCAGTAGTATTAAGACAAGAGCTTTCTTT.

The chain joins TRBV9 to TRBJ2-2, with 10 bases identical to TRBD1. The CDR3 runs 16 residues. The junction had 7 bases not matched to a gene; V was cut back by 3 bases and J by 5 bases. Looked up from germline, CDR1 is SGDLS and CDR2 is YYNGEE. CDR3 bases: TGTGCCAGCAGCGCCGGGACAGGGGTTGGAACCGGGGAGCTGTTTTTT. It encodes CASSAGTGVGTGELFF.

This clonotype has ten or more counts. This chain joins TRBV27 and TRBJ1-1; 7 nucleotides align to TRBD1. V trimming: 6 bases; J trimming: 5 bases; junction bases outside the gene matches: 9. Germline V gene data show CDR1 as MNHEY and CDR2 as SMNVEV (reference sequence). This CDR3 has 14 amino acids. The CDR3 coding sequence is TGTGCCAGCAGACTGGGACAGTCGAGGACTGAAGCTTTCTTT. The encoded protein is CASRLGQSRTEAFF.

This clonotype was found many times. CDR3 DNA sequence: TGCGCCAGCAGCCCTTGGACGATAGAGAACACTGAAGCTTTCTTT. Protein: CASSPWTIENTEAFF. The rearrangement uses TRBV5-1 and TRBJ1-1; D gene unclear. The CDR3 has 15 residues. Trimming removed 4 bases at V and 1 base at J, with 14 bases between. CDR1 is SGHRS and CDR2 is YFSETQ in the germline V gene.

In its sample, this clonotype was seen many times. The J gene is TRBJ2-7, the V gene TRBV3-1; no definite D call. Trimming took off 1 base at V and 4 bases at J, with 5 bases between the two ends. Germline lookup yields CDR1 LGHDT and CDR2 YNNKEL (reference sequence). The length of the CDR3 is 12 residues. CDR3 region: CASSQVRYEQYF. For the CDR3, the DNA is TGTGCCAGCAGCCAAGTCCGGTACGAGCAGTACTTC.

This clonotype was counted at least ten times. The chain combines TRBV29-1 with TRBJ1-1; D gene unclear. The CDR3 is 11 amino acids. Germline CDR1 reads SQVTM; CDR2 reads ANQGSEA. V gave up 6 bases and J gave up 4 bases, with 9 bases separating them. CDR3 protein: CSVEWGTEAFF. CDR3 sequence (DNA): TGCAGCGTGGAGTGGGGCACTGAAGCTTTCTTT.

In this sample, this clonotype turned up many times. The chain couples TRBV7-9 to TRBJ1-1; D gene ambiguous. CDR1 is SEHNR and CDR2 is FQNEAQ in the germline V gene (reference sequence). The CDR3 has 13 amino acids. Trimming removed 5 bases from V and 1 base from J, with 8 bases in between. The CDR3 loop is CASSTRQNTEAFF. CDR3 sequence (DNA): TGTGCCAGCAGCACCCGACAGAACACTGAAGCTTTCTTT. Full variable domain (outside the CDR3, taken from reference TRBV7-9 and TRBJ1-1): DTGVSQNPRHKITKRGQNVTFRCDPISEHNRLYWYRQTLGQGPEFLTYFQNEAQLEKSRLLSDRFSAERPKGSFSTLEIQRTEQGDSAMYLCASSTRQNTEAFFGQGTRLTVV.

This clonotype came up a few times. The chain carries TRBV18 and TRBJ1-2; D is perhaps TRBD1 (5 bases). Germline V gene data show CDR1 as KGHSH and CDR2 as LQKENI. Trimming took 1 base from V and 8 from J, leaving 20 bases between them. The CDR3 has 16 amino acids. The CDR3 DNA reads TGTGCCAGCTCACCACGATCCCCCGACGGGGCGAGGGGCTACACCTTC. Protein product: CASSPRSPDGARGYTF. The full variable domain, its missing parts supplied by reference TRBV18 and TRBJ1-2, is NAGVMQNPRHLVRRRGQEARLRCSPMKGHSHVYWYRQLPEEGLKFMVYLQKENIIDESGMPKERFSAEFPKEGPSILRIQQVVRGDSAAYFCASSPRSPDGARGYTFGSGTRLTVV.

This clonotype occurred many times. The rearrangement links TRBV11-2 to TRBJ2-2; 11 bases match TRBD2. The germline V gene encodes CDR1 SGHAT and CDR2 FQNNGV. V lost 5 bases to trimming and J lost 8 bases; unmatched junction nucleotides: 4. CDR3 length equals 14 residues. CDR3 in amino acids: CASSGTSGWGELFF. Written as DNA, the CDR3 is TGTGCCAGCAGCGGGACTAGCGGATGGGGGGAGCTGTTTTTT.

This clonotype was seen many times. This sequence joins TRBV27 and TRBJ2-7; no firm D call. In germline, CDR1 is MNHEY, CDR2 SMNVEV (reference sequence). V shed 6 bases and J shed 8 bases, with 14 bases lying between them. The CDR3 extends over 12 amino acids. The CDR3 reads CASSPTTPKQYF. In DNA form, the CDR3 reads TGTGCCAGCAGCCCAACAACCCCGAAGCAGTACTTC.

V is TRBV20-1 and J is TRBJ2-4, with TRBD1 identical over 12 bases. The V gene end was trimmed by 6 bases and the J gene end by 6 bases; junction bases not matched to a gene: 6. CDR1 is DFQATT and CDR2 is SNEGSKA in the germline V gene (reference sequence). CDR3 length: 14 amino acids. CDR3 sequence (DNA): TGCAGTGCCAGGGGACAGGGGGCCGGAAACATTCAGTACTTC. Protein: CSARGQGAGNIQYF.

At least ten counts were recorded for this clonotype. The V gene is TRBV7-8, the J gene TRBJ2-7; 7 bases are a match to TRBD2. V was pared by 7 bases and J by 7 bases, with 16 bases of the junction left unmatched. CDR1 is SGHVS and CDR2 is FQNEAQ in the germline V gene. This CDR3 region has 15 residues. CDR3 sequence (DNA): TGTGCCAGCAACCTCCGTGCCAGCGGGGCCGGTGAGCAGTACTTC. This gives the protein CASNLRASGAGEQYF.

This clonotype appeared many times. The CDR3 coding sequence is TGCGCCAGCAGCCCCGGACAGTTGAGGAACACTGAAGCTTTCTTT. Encoded protein: CASSPGQLRNTEAFF. The V and J genes are TRBV5-1 and TRBJ1-1, with D possibly TRBD1 on 6 matching bases. Germline-derived CDR1 and CDR2 are SGHRS and YFSETQ. The germline V and J ends were trimmed by 4 bases and 1 base, with 14 bases remaining between them. CDR3 length: 15 residues. Variable domain in full (rest from reference TRBV5-1 and TRBJ1-1): KAGVTQTPRYLIKTRGQQVTLSCSPISGHRSVSWYQQTPGQGLQFLFEYFSETQRNKGNFPGRFSGRQFSNSRSEMNVSTLELGDSALYLCASSPGQLRNTEAFFGQGTRLTVV.

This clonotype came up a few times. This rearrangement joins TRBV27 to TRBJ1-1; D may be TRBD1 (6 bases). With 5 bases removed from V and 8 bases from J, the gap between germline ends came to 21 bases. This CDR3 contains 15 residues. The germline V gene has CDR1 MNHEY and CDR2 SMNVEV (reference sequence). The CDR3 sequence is CASSIKYRVESEAFF. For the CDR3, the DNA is TGTGCCAGCAGTATAAAATACAGGGTCGAGTCGGAAGCTTTCTTT.

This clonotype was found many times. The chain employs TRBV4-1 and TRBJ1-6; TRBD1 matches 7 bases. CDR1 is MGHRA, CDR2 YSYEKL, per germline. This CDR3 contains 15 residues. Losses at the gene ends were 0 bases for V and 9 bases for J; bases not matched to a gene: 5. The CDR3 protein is CASSQEDREGSPLHF. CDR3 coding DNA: TGCGCCAGCAGCCAAGAAGACAGGGAGGGTTCACCCCTCCACTTT.

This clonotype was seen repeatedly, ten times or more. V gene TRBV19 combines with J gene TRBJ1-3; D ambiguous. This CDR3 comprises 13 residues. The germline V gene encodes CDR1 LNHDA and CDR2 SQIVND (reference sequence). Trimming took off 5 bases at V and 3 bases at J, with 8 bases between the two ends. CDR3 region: CASSLAGGNTIYF. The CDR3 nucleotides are TGTGCCAGTAGTCTGGCGGGTGGAAACACCATATATTTT.

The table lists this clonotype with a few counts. The CDR3 coding sequence is TGTGCCAGCAGCCTAGAAGCCAAAAGCACCTACGAGCAGTACTTC. Protein: CASSLEAKSTYEQYF. V usage is TRBV14 and J usage is TRBJ2-7, with D unresolved. This CDR3 has 15 amino acids. V lost 4 bases and J 2 bases, leaving 15 bases between the germline ends. Per the germline V gene, CDR1 is SGHDN and CDR2 is FVKESK.

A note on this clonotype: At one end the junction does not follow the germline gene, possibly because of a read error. The CDR3 bases are TGTGCCTGTAGTTGGGCAGGGCCCGAGACTCAGTACTTC. Its protein product is CACSWAGPETQYF. The rearrangement uses TRBV30 and TRBJ2-5; TRBD1 is a possible D gene (5 bases). Germline CDR1 GTSNPN, CDR2 SVGIG (reference sequence). This CDR3 has 13 residues.

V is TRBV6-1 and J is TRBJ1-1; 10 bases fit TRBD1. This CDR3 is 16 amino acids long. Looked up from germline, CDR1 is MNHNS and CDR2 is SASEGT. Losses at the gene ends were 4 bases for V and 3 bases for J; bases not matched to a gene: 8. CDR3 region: CASSVGTGVMDTEAFF. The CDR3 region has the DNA TGTGCCAGCAGTGTGGGGACAGGGGTAATGGACACTGAAGCTTTCTTT.

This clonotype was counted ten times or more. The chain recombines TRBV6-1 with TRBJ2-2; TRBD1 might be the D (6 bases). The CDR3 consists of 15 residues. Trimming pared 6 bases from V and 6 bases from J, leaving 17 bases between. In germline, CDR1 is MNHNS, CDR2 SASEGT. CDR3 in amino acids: CASREQGAVAGELFF. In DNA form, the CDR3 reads TGTGCCAGCAGAGAACAGGGTGCGGTTGCCGGGGAGCTGTTTTTT.

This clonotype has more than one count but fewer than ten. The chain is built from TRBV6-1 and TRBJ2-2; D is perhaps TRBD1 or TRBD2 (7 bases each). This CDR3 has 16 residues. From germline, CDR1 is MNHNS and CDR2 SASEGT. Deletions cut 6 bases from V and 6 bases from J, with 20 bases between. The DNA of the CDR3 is TGTGCCAGCAGCCTCGAGGGGGCGGGAGTCCCCGGGGAGCTGTTTTTT. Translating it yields CASSLEGAGVPGELFF.

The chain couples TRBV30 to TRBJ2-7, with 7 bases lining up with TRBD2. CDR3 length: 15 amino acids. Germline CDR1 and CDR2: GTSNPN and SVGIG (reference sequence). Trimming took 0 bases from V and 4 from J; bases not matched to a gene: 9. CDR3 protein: CAWSVYRTSGYEQYF. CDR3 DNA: TGTGCCTGGAGTGTATATCGGACTAGTGGTTACGAGCAGTACTTC.

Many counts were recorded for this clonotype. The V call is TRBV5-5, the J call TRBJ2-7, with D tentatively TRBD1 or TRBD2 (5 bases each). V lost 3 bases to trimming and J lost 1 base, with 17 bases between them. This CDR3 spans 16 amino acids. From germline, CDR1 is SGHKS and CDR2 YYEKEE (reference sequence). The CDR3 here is CASSSEDLTGSYEQYF. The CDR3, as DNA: TGTGCCAGCAGCTCCGAGGACTTAACAGGATCCTACGAGCAGTACTTC.

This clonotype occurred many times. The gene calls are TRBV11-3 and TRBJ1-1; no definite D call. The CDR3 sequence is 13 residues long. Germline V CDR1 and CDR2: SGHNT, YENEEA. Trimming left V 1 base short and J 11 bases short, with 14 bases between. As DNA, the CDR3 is TGTGCCAGCAGCTTAGTTCCCGTCTCCCAGGCTTTCTTT. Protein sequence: CASSLVPVSQAFF.

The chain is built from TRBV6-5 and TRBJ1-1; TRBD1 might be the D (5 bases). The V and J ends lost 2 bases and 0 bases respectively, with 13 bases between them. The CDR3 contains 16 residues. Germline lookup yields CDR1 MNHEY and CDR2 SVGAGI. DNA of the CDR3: TGTGCCAGCAGTTACAGCGCCTGGACACTGAACACTGAAGCTTTCTTT. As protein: CASSYSAWTLNTEAFF.

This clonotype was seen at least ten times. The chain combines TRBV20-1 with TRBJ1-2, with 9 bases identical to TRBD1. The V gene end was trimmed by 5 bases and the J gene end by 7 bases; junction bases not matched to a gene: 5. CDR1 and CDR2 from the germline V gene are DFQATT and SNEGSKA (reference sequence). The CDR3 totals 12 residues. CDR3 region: CSAFQTGGGYTF. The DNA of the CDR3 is TGCAGTGCTTTCCAGACAGGGGGTGGCTACACCTTC.